The 25 T cell receptor beta chains in this list originate from one sample, sequenced in a study of control samples from healthy donors and cancer patients. Libraries were prepared by immunoSEQ multiplex PCR; TCRdb keeps only in-frame clonotypes and omits some of them. Of approximately 58,000 clones detected, roughly 86% appear once; the ten largest clones hold approximately 12%. Sequences were obtained from PBMCs. These TCRs come from a woman aged 55-70 years with lung cancer.

The chain has TRBV5-1 and TRBJ1-1; 8 bases fit TRBD1. CDR1 and CDR2 from the germline V gene are SGHRS and YFSETQ. V gave up 5 bases and J gave up 3 bases; unmatched junction bases: 6. The CDR3 length is 14 residues. The CDR3 region has the DNA TGCGCCAGCAGACCGGACAGGGTTTACACTGAAGCTTTCTTT. Amino acids: CASRPDRVYTEAFF.

J is TRBJ1-3 and V is TRBV3-1 (or the pseudogene TRBV3-2); D not resolved. V was clipped by 4 bases and J by 8 bases, with 18 bases between them. Per germline, CDR1 LGHDT and CDR2 YNNKEL (reference sequence). The CDR3 is 15 amino acids. CDR3 DNA sequence: TGTGCCAGCAGCCTTGGTCCCAGGAGACTTGACACCATATATTTT. Its protein product is CASSLGPRRLDTIYF.

The chain has TRBV19 and TRBJ1-2; D is possibly TRBD1 (6 bases). Trimming left V 6 bases short and J 8 bases short, with 13 bases between. The CDR3 extends over 12 amino acids. Germline CDR1 LNHDA, CDR2 SQIVND (reference sequence). The CDR3 is CASSSPRGGYTF. CDR3 coding DNA: TGTGCCAGTAGCTCACCCAGGGGCGGCTACACCTTC.

Here the CDR3 DNA reads TGTGCCAGTAGTATAGGTGCAGGGACCTACGAGCAGTACTTC. Translating gives CASSIGAGTYEQYF. The genes are TRBV19 and TRBJ2-7; D possibly corresponds to TRBD1 (5 bases). This CDR3 has 14 residues. Trimming took 1 base from V and 2 from J, leaving 9 bases between them. Germline CDR1 is LNHDA and CDR2 is SQIVND (reference sequence).

Points on this clone: Other DNA variants within this sample encode the same CDR3. The gene calls are TRBV9 and TRBJ1-1; no definite D call. Between the trimmed V and J ends, which lost 0 bases and 0 bases, there was a span of 9 bases. Looked up from germline, CDR1 is SGDLS and CDR2 is YYNGEE. This CDR3 region has 15 residues. The DNA for the CDR3 is TGTGCCAGCAGCGTAGAAGGGTCTCTGAACACTGAAGCTTTCTTT. This encodes CASSVEGSLNTEAFF.

The chain is built from TRBV5-1 and TRBJ1-6; possibly TRBD1 for D (5 bases). V was pared by 0 bases and J by 8 bases, with 9 bases between. The CDR3 loop spans 14 amino acids. CDR1 is SGHRS, CDR2 YFSETQ, per germline. The chain's CDR3 is CASSLGDSYSPLHF. CDR3 in DNA: TGCGCCAGCAGCTTGGGTGACAGTTATTCACCCCTCCACTTT.

V usage is TRBV5-1 and J usage is TRBJ1-1; maybe TRBD1 (5 bases). V was pared by 3 bases and J by 3 bases, with 18 bases between. Germline loops: CDR1 SGHRS, CDR2 YFSETQ. The CDR3 covers 16 residues. CDR3 sequence reads: CASSSRPGGGDTEAFF. CDR3 sequence (DNA): TGCGCCAGCAGCTCTCGGCCCGGGGGAGGGGACACTGAAGCTTTCTTT.

The rearrangement joins TRBV5-1 to TRBJ2-7; tentatively, D is TRBD1 or TRBD2 (6 bases each). This CDR3 is 17 amino acids long. Per germline, CDR1 SGHRS and CDR2 YFSETQ. Trimming left V 0 bases short and J 0 bases short, with 16 bases between. CDR3 coding DNA: TGCGCCAGCAGCTTGGCTCTAGGGGGGCCTAGCTCCTACGAGCAGTACTTC. Translating gives CASSLALGGPSSYEQYF. The full variable domain, in which reference TRBV5-1 and TRBJ2-7 provide the parts outside the CDR3, is KAGVTQTPRYLIKTRGQQVTLSCSPISGHRSVSWYQQTPGQGLQFLFEYFSETQRNKGNFPGRFSGRQFSNSRSEMNVSTLELGDSALYLCASSLALGGPSSYEQYFGPGTRLTVT.

This clone was counted once. This chain uses TRBV5-7 with TRBJ2-7; TRBD1 aligns across 11 bases. TRBV5-7 is flagged as an ORF with uncertain function. The trim removed 5 bases at V and 3 bases at J, leaving 10 bases unmatched. The CDR3 sequence is 16 residues long. The DNA of the CDR3 is TGTGCCAGCAGTCGTGGGGTGGGACAGGGGGACTACGAGCAGTACTTC. Protein sequence: CASSRGVGQGDYEQYF.

The chain employs TRBV14 and TRBJ1-1; 7 bases map to TRBD1. V was clipped by 4 bases and J by 6 bases; unmatched bases: 8. The germline CDR1 and CDR2 sequences are SGHDN and FVKESK. The CDR3 runs to 14 residues. CDR3 sequence reads: CASSRTSQGAEAFF. The CDR3 nucleotides read TGTGCCAGCAGCCGGACCAGTCAGGGGGCTGAAGCTTTCTTT.

The chain carries TRBV5-1 and TRBJ2-1; D may correspond to TRBD1 or TRBD2 (5 bases each). The V gene's germline CDR1 is SGHRS and CDR2 YFSETQ. The CDR3 contains 13 residues. V lost 7 bases to trimming and J lost 4 bases, with 12 bases between them. The chain's CDR3 is CASSVEGYNEQFF. The DNA of the CDR3 is TGCGCCAGCTCGGTAGAGGGGTACAATGAGCAGTTCTTC.

The V call is TRBV6-4, the J call TRBJ2-3; D call uncertain. The CDR3 totals 14 residues. The V gene lost 3 bases and the J gene lost 1 base, with 8 bases spanning the gap. Per germline, CDR1 MRHNA and CDR2 SNTAGT. This CDR3 is CASSERARTDTQYF. As DNA, the CDR3 is TGTGCCAGCAGTGAAAGGGCCCGCACAGATACGCAGTATTTT.

About this clone: The sample contains more than one DNA sequence encoding this CDR3. The V gene is TRBV2, the J gene TRBJ1-5, with a tentative D call TRBD1 (6 bases). The CDR3 contains 14 residues. CDR1 and CDR2 (germline): SNHLY, FYNNEI. Trimming took 9 bases from V and 7 from J, leaving 19 bases between them. The chain's CDR3 is CASSPTGTRQPQHF. In nucleotides, the CDR3 is TGTGCCAGTAGTCCGACAGGAACTCGGCAGCCCCAGCATTTT.

The chain carries TRBV11-2 and TRBJ2-5; D remains ambiguous. CDR3 size: 14 residues. Germline CDR1 and CDR2: SGHAT and FQNNGV. Trimming removed 5 bases at V and 4 bases at J, with 14 bases between. CDR3 loop: CASSLSWSGETQYF. The CDR3 DNA sequence: TGTGCCAGCAGCCTCAGCTGGAGTGGAGAGACCCAGTACTTC.

The V and J genes are TRBV2 and TRBJ1-3; D may be TRBD1 (6 bases). This CDR3 is built from 14 residues. Germline values: CDR1 SNHLY, CDR2 FYNNEI. V lost 7 bases and J lost 4, with 14 bases in between. CDR3 coding DNA: TGTGCCAGCACCGACAGGACCGGGGGAAACACCATATATTTT. Its translation: CASTDRTGGNTIYF.

The J gene is TRBJ2-3, the V gene TRBV6-5, with 10 bases that match TRBD1. Germline CDR1 reads MNHEY; CDR2 reads SVGAGI. This CDR3 is built from 15 residues. The V gene end was trimmed by 7 bases and the J gene end by 4 bases; junction bases not matched to a gene: 8. This chain's CDR3 is CASKTGGHRADTQYF. CDR3 in DNA: TGTGCCAGCAAGACAGGGGGCCATCGGGCAGATACGCAGTATTTT.

The V gene is TRBV7-3, the J gene TRBJ1-1; D unclear. Germline V gene data show CDR1 as SGHTA and CDR2 as FQGTGA. V was shortened by 0 bases and J by 1 base, with 3 bases between the two germline ends. The CDR3 has 13 amino acids. The CDR3: CASSLTRNTEAFF. The DNA for the CDR3 is TGTGCCAGCAGCTTAACCAGGAACACTGAAGCTTTCTTT.

V is TRBV28 and J is TRBJ2-7; D may be TRBD1 (5 bases). This CDR3 is 13 amino acids long. V gave up 2 bases and J gave up 3 bases, with 8 bases separating them. Germline lookup yields CDR1 MDHEN and CDR2 SYDVKM. The CDR3 nucleotides read TGTGCCAGCAGTTTACCAGGGTACTACGAGCAGTACTTC. Residues: CASSLPGYYEQYF.

The V and J genes are TRBV6-5 and TRBJ2-1, with D hard to call. CDR1 and CDR2 from the germline V gene are MNHEY and SVGAGI. Trimming stripped 6 bases from V and 6 bases from J, with 18 bases between. The CDR3 has 15 amino acids. The CDR3 loop reads CASRAPGSLINEQFF. The CDR3 DNA reads TGTGCCAGCAGAGCTCCCGGGTCCCTCATCAATGAGCAGTTCTTC.

The V and J genes are TRBV6-1 and TRBJ2-5; D ambiguous. This CDR3 has 13 amino acids. The V gene's germline CDR1 is MNHNS and CDR2 SASEGT. V dropped 1 base and J dropped 11 bases, with 14 bases sitting between them. CDR3 nucleotides: TGTGCCAGCAGTGAAGAGCGACCCACCCCACAGTACTTC. Translated: CASSEERPTPQYF.

This chain joins TRBV2 and TRBJ1-2; 7 bases fit TRBD1. The germline V gene has CDR1 SNHLY and CDR2 FYNNEI. Trimming cost V 6 bases and J 4 bases; bases outside gene matches: 8. This CDR3 contains 14 residues. The CDR3 sequence: CASRVGDSAYGYTF. The CDR3 DNA follows: TGTGCCAGCAGGGTCGGGGACAGCGCCTATGGCTACACCTTC.

The CDR3 DNA reads TGTGCCTGGAGAAACCTGAACACTGAAGCTTTCTTT. Its translation: CAWRNLNTEAFF. This chain connects TRBV30 to TRBJ1-1, with D hard to call. Germline V gives CDR1 GTSNPN, CDR2 SVGIG (reference sequence). There are 12 residues in the CDR3. V lost 3 bases and J lost 0, with 5 bases in between.

V gene TRBV19 combines with J gene TRBJ2-6; D is possibly TRBD2 (6 bases). From germline, CDR1 is LNHDA and CDR2 SQIVND (reference sequence). Between the trimmed V and J ends, which lost 7 bases and 0 bases, there was a span of 7 bases. This CDR3 is built from 14 residues. The CDR3 is CASKEGSGANVLTF. In DNA form, the CDR3 reads TGTGCCAGTAAGGAGGGCTCTGGGGCCAACGTCCTGACTTTC.

This chain connects TRBV5-6 to TRBJ1-1, with no clear D. V dropped 0 bases and J dropped 4 bases, with 10 bases sitting between them. There are 14 residues in the CDR3. CDR1 and CDR2 from the germline V gene are SGHDT and YYEEEE. As DNA, the CDR3 is TGTGCCAGCAGCTTGGTTCCGCCCAGCACTGAAGCTTTCTTT. Translation gives CASSLVPPSTEAFF.

The chain links TRBV5-1 to TRBJ1-1, with D possibly TRBD1 on 6 matching bases. Germline V gene sequence: CDR1 SGHRS, CDR2 YFSETQ. Trimming took off 3 bases at V and 10 bases at J, with 28 bases between the two ends. The CDR3 length is 17 residues. This chain's CDR3 is CASSSTPTGIPTGAAFF. In nucleotides, the CDR3 is TGCGCCAGCAGCTCCACCCCGACCGGAATACCGACGGGGGCAGCTTTCTTT.